This T cell receptor beta chain appears in the sequencing data of a study of beta chain features in type 1 diabetes. Study-wide results and limits: There was a moderate but significant shortening of TCRB CDR3s in all four CD4+ subsets of Type 1 diabetes patients.

Every bit of the isolated RNA underwent reverse transcription, so sequencing read expressed TCRB transcripts. The data were produced by immunoSEQ multiplex PCR, yet TCRdb's version contains in-frame clones alone and is incomplete. In the table there are approximately 730,000 clones, 13% of which are singletons. This clone was detected only a few times. Its antigen is not identified. Purities in excess of 98% were seen in all sorted populations. The CDR3 sequence is 14 residues long. The germline V gene has CDR1 KGHSH and CDR2 LQKENI. J lost 5 bases, V lost 6 bases, and 6 bases had no gene match. The specimen was naive CD4+ T cells from blood. This TCR came from a man younger than 30 with type 1 diabetes. V gene TRBV18 combines with J gene TRBJ1-1; 10 bases are a match to TRBD1. Written as DNA, the CDR3 is TGTGCCAGCTCCCTTCTGGACAGGGGGACTGAAGCTTTCTTT. Translation gives CASSLLDRGTEAFF.